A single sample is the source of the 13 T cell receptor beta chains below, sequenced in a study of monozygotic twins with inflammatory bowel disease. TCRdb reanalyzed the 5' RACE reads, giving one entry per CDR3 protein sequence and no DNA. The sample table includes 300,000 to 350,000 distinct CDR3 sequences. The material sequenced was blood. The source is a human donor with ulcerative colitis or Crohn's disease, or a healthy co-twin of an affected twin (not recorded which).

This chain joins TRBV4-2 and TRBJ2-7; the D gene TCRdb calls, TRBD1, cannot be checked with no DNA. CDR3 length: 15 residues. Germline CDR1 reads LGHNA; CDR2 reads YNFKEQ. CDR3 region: CASSQDWTGTGEQYF.

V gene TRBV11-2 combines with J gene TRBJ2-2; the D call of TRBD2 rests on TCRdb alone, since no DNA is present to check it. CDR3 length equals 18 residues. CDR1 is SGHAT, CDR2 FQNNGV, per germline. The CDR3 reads CTSSLTSGGAENTGELFF.

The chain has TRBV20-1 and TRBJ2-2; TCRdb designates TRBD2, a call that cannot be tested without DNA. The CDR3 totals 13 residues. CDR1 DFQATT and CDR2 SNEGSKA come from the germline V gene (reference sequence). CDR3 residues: CSARRLASRELFF.

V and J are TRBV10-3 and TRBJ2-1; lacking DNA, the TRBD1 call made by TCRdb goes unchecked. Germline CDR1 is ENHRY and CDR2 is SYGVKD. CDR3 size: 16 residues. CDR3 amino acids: CAISEQSYGDPNEQFF.

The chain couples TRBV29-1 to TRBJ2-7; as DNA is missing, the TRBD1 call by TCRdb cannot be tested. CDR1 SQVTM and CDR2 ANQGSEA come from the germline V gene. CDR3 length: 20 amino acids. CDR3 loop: CSVDAKNPGTGVARNYEQYF.

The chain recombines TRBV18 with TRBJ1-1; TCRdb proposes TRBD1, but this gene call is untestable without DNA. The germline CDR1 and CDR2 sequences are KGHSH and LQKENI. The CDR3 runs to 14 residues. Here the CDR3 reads CASSPDPQGRGAFF.

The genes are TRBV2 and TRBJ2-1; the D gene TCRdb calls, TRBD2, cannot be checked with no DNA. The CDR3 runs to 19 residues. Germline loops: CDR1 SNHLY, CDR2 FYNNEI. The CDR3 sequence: CASSEGASGGLSSYNEQFF.

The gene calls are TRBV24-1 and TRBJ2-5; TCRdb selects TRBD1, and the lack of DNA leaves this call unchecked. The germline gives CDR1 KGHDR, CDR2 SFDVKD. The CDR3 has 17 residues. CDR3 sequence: CATSDPPRDRDQETQYF.

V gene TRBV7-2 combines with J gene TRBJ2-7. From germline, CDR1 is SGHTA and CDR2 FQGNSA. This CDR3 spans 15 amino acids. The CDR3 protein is CASSFFGYSSYEQYF.

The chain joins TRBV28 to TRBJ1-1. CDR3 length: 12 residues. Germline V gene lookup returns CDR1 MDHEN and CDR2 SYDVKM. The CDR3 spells CASTFEGSEAFF.

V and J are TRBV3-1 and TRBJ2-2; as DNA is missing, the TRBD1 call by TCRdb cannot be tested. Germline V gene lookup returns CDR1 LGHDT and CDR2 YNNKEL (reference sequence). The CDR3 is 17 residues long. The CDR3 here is CASSQARTGANTGELFF.

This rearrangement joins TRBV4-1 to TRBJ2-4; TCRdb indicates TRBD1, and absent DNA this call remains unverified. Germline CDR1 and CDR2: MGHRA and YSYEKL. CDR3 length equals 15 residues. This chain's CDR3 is CASSQETVAKNIQYF.

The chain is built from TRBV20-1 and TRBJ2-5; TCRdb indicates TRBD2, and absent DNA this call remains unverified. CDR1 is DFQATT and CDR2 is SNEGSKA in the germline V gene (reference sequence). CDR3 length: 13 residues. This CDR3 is CSARGTRRETQYF.